A selection of T cell receptor beta chains follows, all from one sample in a study of radiotherapy plus CTLA-4 blockade in lung cancer. TCRdb's copy holds only in-frame clones and misses some; the assay was immunoSEQ multiplex PCR. The repertoire consists of about 88,000 clones, with about two thirds occurring once and the leading ten covering around an eighth. The source material was peripheral blood, sampled from a patient treated with radiotherapy plus ipilimumab. The receptor source for this set is a human donor with non-small cell lung cancer that progressed on radiotherapy plus ipilimumab. The CDR3 runs from the conserved cysteine through the conserved F or W. The D gene is left open where the match is weak. Not every row has a clone size; where given, it reads once, few, many or a size class.

d_gene	abundance	v_gene	j_gene	CDR3aa	CDR3nt
TRBD1	.	TRBV5-8	TRBJ1-4	CASSGADRGRSEKLFF	TGTGCCAGCAGCGGAGCGGACAGGGGAAGAAGCGAAAAACTGTTTTTT
.	.	TRBV6-6	TRBJ2-7	CASSYSSVSEQYF	TGTGCCAGCAGTTACTCATCCGTAAGCGAGCAGTACTTC
.	few	TRBV6-1	TRBJ2-7	CASEVDRTLSYEQYF	TGTGCCAGCGAAGTGGACCGGACCCTAAGCTACGAGCAGTACTTC
TRBD1	.	TRBV4-3	TRBJ1-2	CASSQEWREGGRGYTF	TGCGCCAGCAGCCAAGAGTGGAGGGAAGGGGGCAGAGGCTACACCTTC
TRBD2	.	TRBV19	TRBJ2-3	CASSMRPGRGADTQYF	TGTGCCAGTAGTATGCGACCGGGGAGGGGTGCAGATACGCAGTATTTT
.	.	TRBV2	TRBJ1-1	CASRRDVNTEAFF	TGTGCCAGCAGGCGAGACGTGAACACTGAAGCTTTCTTT
.	.	TRBV30	TRBJ1-4	CAWSVSGFNEKLFF	TGTGCCTGGAGTGTTTCAGGGTTTAATGAAAAACTGTTTTTT
.	few	TRBV28	TRBJ2-7	CASSATAYEQYF	TGTGCCAGCAGTGCGACAGCCTACGAGCAGTACTTC
TRBD2	.	TRBV6-5	TRBJ2-5	CASSYGSGGARETQYF	TGTGCCAGCAGTTATGGAAGCGGGGGGGCCCGGGAGACCCAGTACTTC
TRBD1	.	TRBV29-1	TRBJ2-7	CSVEPRTGQGQYF	TGCAGCGTTGAACCTAGGACAGGCCAAGGGCAGTACTTC
.	.	TRBV9	TRBJ1-1	CASSVEGEAEAFF	TGTGCCAGCAGCGTAGAGGGCGAGGCTGAAGCTTTCTTT
.	.	TRBV6-6	TRBJ2-2	CASSFQGDTGELFF	TGTGCCAGCAGTTTTCAGGGAGACACCGGGGAGCTGTTTTTT
.	.	TRBV10-2	TRBJ2-7	CASRPGERIHSYEQYF	TGCGCCAGCCGCCCTGGGGAAAGGATACATTCCTACGAGCAGTACTTC
.	.	TRBV5-4	TRBJ2-7	CASSGGQDAYEQYF	TGTGCCAGCAGCGGGGGGCAGGATGCGTACGAGCAGTACTTC
.	.	TRBV5-1	TRBJ1-1	CASSLVLGMNTEAFF	TGCGCCAGCAGCTTGGTGCTAGGGATGAACACTGAAGCTTTCTTT
.	.	TRBV5-1	TRBJ1-1	CASRPTVSLNTEAFF	TGCGCCAGCAGGCCTACGGTTTCGTTGAACACTGAAGCTTTCTTT
.	.	TRBV14	TRBJ2-7	CASSHGWGVNHEQYF	TGTGCCAGCAGCCACGGGTGGGGCGTAAACCACGAGCAGTACTTC
.	.	TRBV7-8	TRBJ2-1	CASSLAVWDSLSYNEQFF	TGTGCCAGCAGCCTAGCCGTTTGGGACTCTTTAAGCTACAATGAGCAGTTCTTC
.	.	TRBV29-1	TRBJ1-1	CSVAGTRINTEAFF	TGCAGCGTTGCCGGGACACGCATAAACACTGAAGCTTTCTTT
TRBD2	.	TRBV28	TRBJ2-3	CASSLGLAGADTQYF	TGTGCCAGCAGTTTAGGGCTAGCGGGAGCAGATACGCAGTATTTT
.	.	TRBV2	TRBJ2-5	CASSVPGAAETQYF	TGTGCCAGCAGTGTCCCCGGGGCAGCGGAGACCCAGTACTTC
TRBD1	.	TRBV11-2	TRBJ1-1	CASSLVRTGGVAFF	TGTGCCAGCAGCTTAGTCCGGACAGGAGGGGTAGCTTTCTTT
TRBD1	.	TRBV30	TRBJ1-2	CAWSLDRANYGYTF	TGTGCCTGGAGCCTTGACAGGGCCAACTATGGCTACACCTTC
.	.	TRBV7-9	TRBJ1-1	CASSATGSAFF	TGTGCCAGCAGCGCCACAGGGAGCGCTTTCTTT
.	.	TRBV28	TRBJ1-3	CATRQSSGNTIYF	TGTGCCACCCGACAGAGCTCTGGAAACACCATATATTTT
TRBD1	.	TRBV2	TRBJ2-5	CASSSGQGFETQYF	TGTGCCAGCAGCTCCGGACAGGGGTTTGAGACCCAGTACTTC
.	.	TRBV7-9	TRBJ1-3	CASKRSSGSGNTIYF	TGTGCCAGCAAGAGAAGTTCGGGTTCTGGAAACACCATATATTTT
.	once	TRBV4-1	TRBJ1-3	CASSQDPRGPSGNTIYF	TGCGCCAGCAGCCAAGACCCCAGGGGCCCCTCTGGAAACACCATATATTTT
.	.	TRBV13	TRBJ1-1	CASSLPPTTVEAFF	TGTGCCAGCAGCTTACCCCCTACAACAGTTGAAGCTTTCTTT
.	.	TRBV4-1	TRBJ1-1	CASSQDSGYEAFF	TGTGCCAGCAGCCAAGATTCGGGGTACGAAGCTTTCTTT
TRBD2	.	TRBV6-5	TRBJ2-2	CASSPTSGGTGELFF	TGTGCCAGCAGTCCGACTAGCGGGGGCACCGGGGAGCTGTTTTTT
.	.	TRBV9	TRBJ2-2	CASSVGAGEDTGELFF	TGTGCCAGCAGCGTAGGAGCAGGGGAGGACACCGGGGAGCTGTTTTTT
TRBD1	.	TRBV19	TRBJ1-2	CASSEGTGVGYTF	TGTGCCAGTAGCGAAGGGACAGGGGTCGGCTACACCTTC
TRBD2	.	TRBV6-5	TRBJ2-1	CASSLLAAYNEQFF	TGTGCCAGCAGTTTACTAGCGGCCTACAATGAGCAGTTCTTC
TRBD1	once	TRBV28	TRBJ1-5	CASSLYRGNQPQHF	TGTGCCAGCAGTTTATACAGGGGAAATCAGCCCCAGCATTTT
.	.	TRBV30	TRBJ1-2	CAWSGGLANYGYTF	TGTGCCTGGAGTGGGGGTCTTGCTAACTATGGCTACACCTTC
.	.	TRBV4-1	TRBJ2-7	CASSQDRGREQYF	TGCGCCAGCAGCCAAGATAGGGGCAGGGAGCAGTACTTC
.	.	TRBV11-3	TRBJ1-1	CASSLGTMTEAFF	TGTGCCAGCAGCTTAGGGACGATGACTGAAGCTTTCTTT
.	.	TRBV6-1	TRBJ1-2	CASSEQRAATANYGYTF	TGTGCCAGCAGTGAACAAAGGGCAGCGACAGCTAACTATGGCTACACCTTC
.	few	TRBV5-1	TRBJ2-1	CASSQGLPNEQFF	TGCGCCAGCAGCCAGGGACTTCCCAATGAGCAGTTCTTC
.	.	TRBV6-6	TRBJ1-1	CASRPSYPEAFF	TGTGCCAGCAGGCCCTCCTACCCTGAAGCTTTCTTT
TRBD1	.	TRBV5-1	TRBJ2-3	CASSSTTGGDTQYF	TGCGCCAGCAGCTCGACGACAGGGGGAGATACGCAGTATTTT
.	.	TRBV19	TRBJ2-1	CASSILAGFNEQFF	TGTGCCAGTAGTATTCTCGCCGGGTTCAATGAGCAGTTCTTC
.	once	TRBV2	TRBJ2-2	CASRMAASGTGELFF	TGTGCCAGCAGGATGGCGGCCTCGGGCACCGGGGAGCTGTTTTTT